These 21 T cell receptor beta chains share one sample of origin, sequenced in a study of blood T cell repertoires in COVID-19. Profiled with immunoSEQ multiplex PCR; TCRdb holds only in-frame clones, not every one. The table lists fewer than 200,000 clones, about nine tenths of them singletons. Sequenced material: peripheral blood. These receptors were collected from a man aged 18 to 29 who had recovered from COVID-19.

This clone was observed once. The rearrangement joins TRBV11-2 to TRBJ1-1, with D possibly being TRBD1 (5 bases). Trimming stripped 0 bases from V and 5 bases from J, with 10 bases between. Germline V gene lookup returns CDR1 SGHAT and CDR2 FQNNGV. CDR3 length: 14 amino acids. CDR3 loop: CASSLDGGGTEAFF. As DNA, the CDR3 is TGTGCCAGCAGCTTAGATGGGGGAGGGACTGAAGCTTTCTTT.

The chain employs TRBV18 and TRBJ2-3; the match to TRBD2 covers 7 bases. V shed 6 bases, J shed 3 bases, and the junction held 6 bases outside the gene matches. The germline CDR1 and CDR2 sequences are KGHSH and LQKENI. The CDR3 has 14 residues. CDR3 loop: CASSSSGETDTQYF. For the CDR3, the DNA is TGTGCCAGCTCCTCTAGCGGCGAGACAGATACGCAGTATTTT.

The chain uses TRBV5-4 and TRBJ1-2, with D possibly TRBD1 on 5 matching bases. The CDR3 is 13 amino acids. The V gene lost 1 base and the J gene lost 8 bases, with 12 bases spanning the gap. Germline V CDR1 and CDR2: SGHNT, YYREEE (reference sequence). The CDR3 nucleotides are TGTGCCAGCAGCTTGCGGGACTCGGAGGGCTACACCTTC. It encodes CASSLRDSEGYTF.

J is TRBJ1-6 and V is TRBV9, with D tentatively TRBD1 (5 bases). The germline CDR1 and CDR2 sequences are SGDLS and YYNGEE. CDR3 length: 15 amino acids. V was shortened by 3 bases and J by 8 bases, with 15 bases between the two germline ends. CDR3 sequence: CASSAAQGNYSPLHF. The CDR3 nucleotides read TGTGCCAGCAGCGCCGCTCAGGGTAATTATTCACCCCTCCACTTT.

The rearrangement links TRBV18 to TRBJ1-1, with D uncertain. Per the germline V gene, CDR1 is KGHSH and CDR2 is LQKENI. This CDR3 is 13 amino acids long. V gave up 6 bases and J gave up 3 bases, with 11 bases separating them. The CDR3 DNA is TGTGCCAGCTCCCTCGTATATTACACTGAAGCTTTCTTT. Translation: CASSLVYYTEAFF.

The chain carries TRBV10-3 and TRBJ1-2; 7 bases match TRBD1. Losses at the gene ends were 3 bases for V and 0 bases for J; bases not matched to a gene: 13. The germline gives CDR1 ENHRY, CDR2 SYGVKD. This CDR3 spans 18 amino acids. The CDR3 nucleotides are TGTGCCATCAGTGACCGGCGGGGGGGGGACAGAGCTAACTATGGCTACACCTTC. Its protein is CAISDRRGGDRANYGYTF.

The V gene is TRBV19, the J gene TRBJ2-1; D call uncertain. The V gene lost 3 bases and the J gene lost 7 bases, with 7 bases spanning the gap. The CDR3 totals 12 residues. The germline V gene has CDR1 LNHDA and CDR2 SQIVND (reference sequence). CDR3 sequence: CASSISSNEQFF. CDR3 coding DNA: TGTGCCAGTAGTATCTCTTCGAATGAGCAGTTCTTC. Together with reference TRBV19 and TRBJ2-1, the CDR3 gives the full variable domain: DGGITQSPKYLFRKEGQNVTLSCEQNLNHDAMYWYRQDPGQGLRLIYYSQIVNDFQKGDIAEGYSVSREKKESFPLTVTSAQKNPTAFYLCASSISSNEQFFGPGTRLTVL.

V is TRBV15 and J is TRBJ1-4, with D uncertain. This CDR3 is built from 11 residues. Trimming removed 4 bases at V and 6 bases at J, with 3 bases between. Germline V lookup: CDR1 LNHNV, CDR2 YYDKDF (reference sequence). CDR3 nucleotide sequence: TGTGCCACCAGCATAGATGAAAAACTGTTTTTT. Protein sequence: CATSIDEKLFF. The complete variable domain, with remaining parts taken from reference TRBV15 and TRBJ1-4, reads DAMVIQNPRYQVTQFGKPVTLSCSQTLNHNVMYWYQQKSSQAPKLLFHYYDKDFNNEADTPDNFQSRRPNTSFCFLDIRSPGLGDTAMYLCATSIDEKLFFGSGTQLSVL.

The chain joins TRBV18 to TRBJ2-1; TRBD2 agrees at 10 bases. CDR3 length: 14 residues. Trimming removed 6 bases from V and 8 bases from J; junction bases left unmatched: 7. Per the germline V gene, CDR1 is KGHSH and CDR2 is LQKENI. The CDR3 loop reads CASSSGTSEDEQFF. The CDR3 nucleotides are TGTGCCAGCTCGTCCGGGACTAGCGAAGATGAGCAGTTCTTC.

This sequence joins TRBV25-1 and TRBJ2-7, with D perhaps TRBD1 (6 bases). The V gene's germline CDR1 is MGHDK and CDR2 SYGVNS. This CDR3 comprises 10 residues. In DNA form, the CDR3 reads TGTGCGGACAGCAGCTACGAGCAGTACTTC. Translated, it gives CADSSYEQYF.

The gene calls are TRBV19 and TRBJ1-5; weak D call: TRBD1 (5 bases). The CDR3 consists of 15 residues. Trimming took 0 bases from V and 6 from J, leaving 12 bases between them. Germline CDR1 and CDR2: LNHDA and SQIVND (reference sequence). This CDR3 is CASSIERGMGQPQHF. The CDR3 coding sequence is TGTGCCAGTAGTATAGAACGGGGGATGGGTCAGCCCCAGCATTTT.

The gene calls are TRBV11-2 and TRBJ1-6, with TRBD1 matching 11 bases. V was clipped by 2 bases and J by 7 bases; unmatched bases: 7. The germline V gene has CDR1 SGHAT and CDR2 FQNNGV. The CDR3 has 17 residues. CDR3 DNA: TGTGCCAGCAGCTTATGGACCGGGGACAGGGGGAATTCACCCCTCCACTTT. It codes for CASSLWTGDRGNSPLHF.

This clone was counted once. V is TRBV15 and J is TRBJ2-5; TRBD1 is a possible D gene (6 bases). The V gene's germline CDR1 is LNHNV and CDR2 YYDKDF (reference sequence). V lost 5 bases and J lost 4, with 11 bases in between. This CDR3 is built from 13 residues. The CDR3 sequence: CATSSSRGETQYF. In DNA, the CDR3 is TGTGCCACCAGCTCCAGCAGGGGAGAGACCCAGTACTTC.

The rearrangement links TRBV5-4 to TRBJ1-2, with 7 bases fitting TRBD1. The CDR3 has 14 amino acids. With V trimmed by 0 bases and J by 6 bases, 5 bases remained unmatched. Germline V CDR1 and CDR2: SGHNT, YYREEE (reference sequence). The CDR3 is CASSLGLGGDGYTF. In nucleotides, the CDR3 is TGTGCCAGCAGCTTGGGTTTAGGGGGCGATGGCTACACCTTC.

The rearrangement links TRBV9 to TRBJ2-2; 8 positions match TRBD2. V trimming: 0 bases; J trimming: 0 bases; junction bases outside the gene matches: 7. The CDR3 length is 18 residues. CDR1 is SGDLS and CDR2 is YYNGEE in the germline V gene. CDR3 sequence reads: CASSVGISGASNTGELFF. CDR3 coding DNA: TGTGCCAGCAGCGTAGGGATTAGCGGGGCTTCGAACACCGGGGAGCTGTTTTTT. Supplemented by reference TRBV9 and TRBJ2-2, the full variable domain reads DSGVTQTPKHLITATGQRVTLRCSPRSGDLSVYWYQQSLDQGLQFLIQYYNGEERAKGNILERFSAQQFPDLHSELNLSSLELGDSALYFCASSVGISGASNTGELFFGEGSRLTVL.

The chain employs TRBV5-6 and TRBJ1-5, with 7 bases identical to TRBD1. CDR1 is SGHDT and CDR2 is YYEEEE in the germline V gene. The CDR3 consists of 14 residues. V dropped 3 bases and J dropped 3; count of bases not matched to a gene: 3. Here the CDR3 DNA reads TGTGCCAGCAGCTGGACAGGTGACAATCAGCCCCAGCATTTT. This encodes CASSWTGDNQPQHF.

The gene calls are TRBV19 and TRBJ2-2; D is ambiguous. Trimming left V 5 bases short and J 4 bases short, with 8 bases between. This CDR3 spans 13 amino acids. Per the germline V gene, CDR1 is LNHDA and CDR2 is SQIVND (reference sequence). The DNA for the CDR3 is TGTGCCAGTAGTTTCAAGCGCACCGGGGAGCTGTTTTTT. It translates to CASSFKRTGELFF. Supplemented by reference TRBV19 and TRBJ2-2, the full variable domain reads DGGITQSPKYLFRKEGQNVTLSCEQNLNHDAMYWYRQDPGQGLRLIYYSQIVNDFQKGDIAEGYSVSREKKESFPLTVTSAQKNPTAFYLCASSFKRTGELFFGEGSRLTVL.

The chain is built from TRBV6-5 and TRBJ2-1; no reliable D call. Trimming left V 6 bases short and J 7 bases short, with 13 bases between. The length of the CDR3 is 13 residues. The V gene's germline CDR1 is MNHEY and CDR2 SVGAGI. CDR3 residues: CASSPTLENEQFF. CDR3 coding DNA: TGTGCCAGCAGCCCCACCCTAGAGAATGAGCAGTTCTTC.

The gene calls are TRBV10-3 and TRBJ2-3; possibly TRBD1 for D (5 bases). Trimming pared 10 bases from V and 2 bases from J, leaving 13 bases between. Germline CDR1 and CDR2: ENHRY and SYGVKD. CDR3 length equals 13 residues. CDR3 coding DNA: TGTGCCACACAGACAGAATTCACAGATACGCAGTATTTT. It is translated as CATQTEFTDTQYF.

The count of this clone is one. The rearrangement links TRBV18 to TRBJ1-6; D might be TRBD1 (5 bases). Germline lookup yields CDR1 KGHSH and CDR2 LQKENI. Trimming stripped 0 bases from V and 9 bases from J, with 12 bases between. The CDR3 covers 15 residues. CDR3 sequence reads: CASSPPSQGTSPLHF. In DNA, the CDR3 is TGTGCCAGCTCACCACCGTCCCAGGGAACTTCACCCCTCCACTTT.

This chain links TRBV18 with TRBJ1-2, with 7 nucleotides matching TRBD1. This CDR3 spans 14 amino acids. Looked up from germline, CDR1 is KGHSH and CDR2 is LQKENI. V gave up 0 bases and J gave up 4 bases; unmatched junction bases: 2. As DNA, the CDR3 is TGTGCCAGCTCACCACCGCAGGGGGTCTATGGCTACACCTTC. Translated: CASSPPQGVYGYTF.